Listed below are T cell receptor beta chains from one sample, sequenced in a study of blood T cell repertoires in COVID-19. Libraries were prepared by immunoSEQ multiplex PCR; TCRdb keeps only in-frame clonotypes and omits some of them. This sample has around 38,000 clones; about 90% occur once, and the top ten carry around 5.1%. Material: peripheral blood. The receptors originated from a man aged 60-69 years with COVID-19, enrolled during active disease. Each CDR3 is given with its conserved first and last residue. The D gene is left open where the match is weak. Clone size is shown for a subset of rows, as once, few, many or a class of expanded clone.

j_gene: TRBJ2-5
d_gene: TRBD1
v_gene: TRBV6-5
abundance: .
CDR3nt: TGTGCCAGCAGTTCGGGACAGGGGATTTTTGAAGAGACCCAGTACTTC
CDR3aa: CASSSGQGIFEETQYF

j_gene: TRBJ2-1
d_gene: .
v_gene: TRBV2
abundance: .
CDR3nt: TGTGCCAGCGGAGAAGGCTCCGGGATCTACAATGAGCAGTTCTTC
CDR3aa: CASGEGSGIYNEQFF

j_gene: TRBJ2-7
d_gene: TRBD1
v_gene: TRBV9
abundance: .
CDR3nt: TGTGCCAGCAGCGACTCGTTGACAGGGGGGCGCGAGCAGTACTTC
CDR3aa: CASSDSLTGGREQYF

j_gene: TRBJ1-2
d_gene: .
v_gene: TRBV21-1
abundance: .
CDR3nt: TGTGCCAGCAGCTACCGGGACAGGGGGCGAACTAACTATGGCTACACCTTC
CDR3aa: CASSYRDRGRTNYGYTF

j_gene: TRBJ1-1
d_gene: TRBD1
v_gene: TRBV7-3
abundance: .
CDR3nt: TGTGCCAGCAGCCACGGGACAGGGGGCACTGAAGCTTTCTTT
CDR3aa: CASSHGTGGTEAFF

j_gene: TRBJ2-3
d_gene: .
v_gene: TRBV16
abundance: once
CDR3nt: TGTGCCAGTGGGACAAGGCTCACAGATACGCAGTATTTT
CDR3aa: CASGTRLTDTQYF

j_gene: TRBJ2-1
d_gene: TRBD2
v_gene: TRBV28
abundance: .
CDR3nt: TGTGCCAGCAGGTCGACTAGCGGGAGCGGTCCCGATGAGCAGTTCTTC
CDR3aa: CASRSTSGSGPDEQFF

j_gene: TRBJ2-1
d_gene: .
v_gene: TRBV11-3
abundance: .
CDR3nt: TGTGCCAGCAGCTTAGGCGGACACTGGACTACCGACAATGAGCAGTTCTTC
CDR3aa: CASSLGGHWTTDNEQFF

j_gene: TRBJ2-7
d_gene: TRBD1
v_gene: TRBV30
abundance: .
CDR3nt: TGTGCCTGGAGTGAGACAGGGTACGAGCAGTACTTC
CDR3aa: CAWSETGYEQYF

j_gene: TRBJ1-2
d_gene: TRBD1
v_gene: TRBV29-1
abundance: .
CDR3nt: TGCAGCGTTGGGGGACCGGGACAGGGGACCTATGGCTACACCTTC
CDR3aa: CSVGGPGQGTYGYTF

j_gene: TRBJ2-5
d_gene: .
v_gene: TRBV29-1
abundance: .
CDR3nt: TGCAGCCTCGGGGGGCACGGAGAGACCCAGTACTTC
CDR3aa: CSLGGHGETQYF

j_gene: TRBJ2-2
d_gene: TRBD2
v_gene: TRBV29-1
abundance: .
CDR3nt: TGCAGCGGGGGGGCTAGCGGGAGCAGCACCGGGGAGCTGTTTTTT
CDR3aa: CSGGASGSSTGELFF

j_gene: TRBJ1-6
d_gene: TRBD1
v_gene: TRBV5-8
abundance: .
CDR3nt: TGTGCCAGCAGCCTATGGACAGGGGGTAATTCACCCCTCCACTTT
CDR3aa: CASSLWTGGNSPLHF

j_gene: TRBJ1-1
d_gene: .
v_gene: TRBV28
abundance: .
CDR3nt: TGTGCCAGCAGTTTGCAGGGACTCGACACTGAAGCTTTCTTT
CDR3aa: CASSLQGLDTEAFF

j_gene: TRBJ2-7
d_gene: TRBD2
v_gene: TRBV19
abundance: .
CDR3nt: TGTGCCAGTAGTATGGGGACTACCACCTACGAGCAGTACTTC
CDR3aa: CASSMGTTTYEQYF

j_gene: TRBJ1-2
d_gene: .
v_gene: TRBV28
abundance: few
CDR3nt: TGTGCCAGCCTGCCGCCCGAGGACTATGGCTACACCTTC
CDR3aa: CASLPPEDYGYTF

j_gene: TRBJ1-2
d_gene: TRBD1
v_gene: TRBV28
abundance: .
CDR3nt: TGTGCCAGCATCATGGGGGACAGAAGAGGTGGCTACACCTTC
CDR3aa: CASIMGDRRGGYTF

j_gene: TRBJ1-1
d_gene: TRBD1
v_gene: TRBV9
abundance: .
CDR3nt: TGTGCCAGCAGCCCACGGACAGGCATGAACACTGAAGCTTTCTTT
CDR3aa: CASSPRTGMNTEAFF

j_gene: TRBJ2-2
d_gene: TRBD1
v_gene: TRBV25-1
abundance: .
CDR3nt: TGTGCCAGCAGAGGGACAGGGACCGGGGAGCTGTTTTTT
CDR3aa: CASRGTGTGELFF

j_gene: TRBJ2-1
d_gene: TRBD1
v_gene: TRBV3-1/TRBV3-2
abundance: once
CDR3nt: TGTGCCAGCAGCCCCCGGACAGGACTGGGTGAGCAGTTCTTC
CDR3aa: CASSPRTGLGEQFF

j_gene: TRBJ2-4
d_gene: TRBD2
v_gene: TRBV19
abundance: .
CDR3nt: TGTGCCAGTAGTATAGGGGAGGGAGGGAAAAACATTCAGTACTTC
CDR3aa: CASSIGEGGKNIQYF

j_gene: TRBJ2-3
d_gene: TRBD2
v_gene: TRBV7-2
abundance: .
CDR3nt: TGTGCCAGCAGCTTAAATCCGGGAGGGCCCTCCGATACGCAGTATTTT
CDR3aa: CASSLNPGGPSDTQYF

j_gene: TRBJ2-7
d_gene: .
v_gene: TRBV5-8
abundance: .
CDR3nt: TGTGCCAGCAGCATCCTTTCATTGCCCAACAGGGCGGAGGAGCAGTACTTC
CDR3aa: CASSILSLPNRAEEQYF

j_gene: TRBJ1-5
d_gene: .
v_gene: TRBV19
abundance: .
CDR3nt: TGTGCCAGTAGCTACTCGGGGGGCGACAATCAGCCCCAGCATTTT
CDR3aa: CASSYSGGDNQPQHF

j_gene: TRBJ2-7
d_gene: .
v_gene: TRBV5-1
abundance: .
CDR3nt: TGCGCCAGCAGCTTGGTTGGAGGGGACTACGAGCAGTACTTC
CDR3aa: CASSLVGGDYEQYF

j_gene: TRBJ2-7
d_gene: .
v_gene: TRBV10-1
abundance: .
CDR3nt: TGCGCCAGCAGTTCGGACACGTTTTACGAGCAGTACTTC
CDR3aa: CASSSDTFYEQYF

j_gene: TRBJ2-1
d_gene: .
v_gene: TRBV5-4
abundance: .
CDR3nt: TGTGCCAGCAGCTTGGGTGCTAGCGTCTACAATGAGCAGTTCTTC
CDR3aa: CASSLGASVYNEQFF

j_gene: TRBJ2-1
d_gene: TRBD1
v_gene: TRBV5-8
abundance: once
CDR3nt: TGTGCCAGCAGTCCCGGGACAGGGGTCAATGAGCAGTTCTTC
CDR3aa: CASSPGTGVNEQFF

j_gene: TRBJ1-1
d_gene: TRBD1
v_gene: TRBV29-1
abundance: .
CDR3nt: TGCAGCGTCGCGGACAGGGGGGGAACTGAAGCTTTCTTT
CDR3aa: CSVADRGGTEAFF

j_gene: TRBJ2-2
d_gene: TRBD1
v_gene: TRBV24-1
abundance: .
CDR3nt: TGTGCCACCAGTGATAGGAGACAGGGTGTAACCGGGGAGCTGTTTTTT
CDR3aa: CATSDRRQGVTGELFF

j_gene: TRBJ1-5
d_gene: .
v_gene: TRBV28
abundance: .
CDR3nt: TGTGCCGGCGCAGGGTTTGAACAGCCCCAGCATTTT
CDR3aa: CAGAGFEQPQHF

j_gene: TRBJ2-7
d_gene: .
v_gene: TRBV6-5
abundance: once
CDR3nt: TGTGCCAGTGCCCCGTGGACAGATTCCTACGAGCAGTACTTC
CDR3aa: CASAPWTDSYEQYF

j_gene: TRBJ1-6
d_gene: .
v_gene: TRBV7-3
abundance: .
CDR3nt: TGTGCCAGCAGCTTAGAGGTCGGCCAACCTCCCCTCCACTTT
CDR3aa: CASSLEVGQPPLHF

j_gene: TRBJ2-5
d_gene: TRBD1
v_gene: TRBV10-2
abundance: .
CDR3nt: TGCGCCAGCAAGGGACAGCCTCAAGAGACCCAGTACTTC
CDR3aa: CASKGQPQETQYF

j_gene: TRBJ2-7
d_gene: TRBD1
v_gene: TRBV6-5
abundance: .
CDR3nt: TGTGCCAGCACGAGACAGGGGGCCCACGAGCAGTACTTC
CDR3aa: CASTRQGAHEQYF

j_gene: TRBJ2-1
d_gene: TRBD2
v_gene: TRBV27
abundance: .
CDR3nt: TGTGCCAGCAGTTACCTAGCGGGAGCGGTGGGTGAGCAGTTCTTC
CDR3aa: CASSYLAGAVGEQFF

j_gene: TRBJ2-1
d_gene: TRBD1
v_gene: TRBV29-1
abundance: .
CDR3nt: TGCAGCGTTGAAGAAGGACAGGGGGCGGGCAATGAGCAGTTCTTC
CDR3aa: CSVEEGQGAGNEQFF

j_gene: TRBJ1-3
d_gene: .
v_gene: TRBV28
abundance: .
CDR3nt: TGTGCCAGCAGTTTAGCGTACAGGTCTGGAAACACCATATATTTT
CDR3aa: CASSLAYRSGNTIYF

j_gene: TRBJ2-1
d_gene: TRBD2
v_gene: TRBV7-2
abundance: .
CDR3nt: TGTGCCAGCAGCTTAGGAGTCGGGAGGGCCGCTGAGCAGTTCTTC
CDR3aa: CASSLGVGRAAEQFF

j_gene: TRBJ2-7
d_gene: .
v_gene: TRBV19
abundance: .
CDR3nt: TGTGCCAGTAGTCCCTTGACAGACTCCTACGAGCAGTACTTC
CDR3aa: CASSPLTDSYEQYF

j_gene: TRBJ2-1
d_gene: TRBD1
v_gene: TRBV6-5
abundance: .
CDR3nt: TGTGCCAGCAGTTACTCTATGGGACAGGAGCAGTTCTTC
CDR3aa: CASSYSMGQEQFF

j_gene: TRBJ2-7
d_gene: .
v_gene: TRBV6-5
abundance: few
CDR3nt: TGTGCCAGCAGCCCGGGATCCAGCGAGCAGTACTTC
CDR3aa: CASSPGSSEQYF

j_gene: TRBJ2-7
d_gene: .
v_gene: TRBV4-2
abundance: .
CDR3nt: TGTGCCAGCAGCCAAGGAGCTTCCTACGAGCAGTACTTC
CDR3aa: CASSQGASYEQYF

j_gene: TRBJ1-2
d_gene: .
v_gene: TRBV28
abundance: once
CDR3nt: TGTGCCAGCAGTTTAGGGGGCGCTGGCTACACCTTC
CDR3aa: CASSLGGAGYTF

j_gene: TRBJ1-5
d_gene: TRBD1
v_gene: TRBV6-5
abundance: few
CDR3nt: TGTGCCAGCAGCCCAGGGGGATATAGCAATCAGCCCCAGCATTTT
CDR3aa: CASSPGGYSNQPQHF

j_gene: TRBJ1-2
d_gene: TRBD1
v_gene: TRBV20-1
abundance: .
CDR3nt: TGCAGTGCTAGTGGCACAGGGGACTATGGCTACACCTTC
CDR3aa: CSASGTGDYGYTF

j_gene: TRBJ2-3
d_gene: .
v_gene: TRBV6-4
abundance: once
CDR3nt: TGTGCCAGCAGTGTGTCAGAACAGGATACGCAGTATTTT
CDR3aa: CASSVSEQDTQYF

j_gene: TRBJ1-6
d_gene: .
v_gene: TRBV28
abundance: .
CDR3nt: TGTGCCAGCAGTTTAGGGGGGAGGGGCAATTCACCCCTCCACTTT
CDR3aa: CASSLGGRGNSPLHF

j_gene: TRBJ2-5
d_gene: TRBD2
v_gene: TRBV5-1
abundance: .
CDR3nt: TGCGCCAGCCAAGGACTAGCGGGAGCCGCAGAGACCCAGTACTTC
CDR3aa: CASQGLAGAAETQYF

j_gene: TRBJ2-6
d_gene: .
v_gene: TRBV18
abundance: .
CDR3nt: TGTGCCAGCTCACCCTCGCTTGTAGACTCTGGGGCCAACGTCCTGACTTTC
CDR3aa: CASSPSLVDSGANVLTF

j_gene: TRBJ2-1
d_gene: TRBD2
v_gene: TRBV11-3
abundance: .
CDR3nt: TGTGCCAGCAGCTCGGGGCTAGCGGGTCTTAATGAGCAGTTCTTC
CDR3aa: CASSSGLAGLNEQFF